These 20 T cell receptor beta chains were sequenced from one sample in a study of T cells after yellow fever vaccination (dated 2019 in TCRdb). Libraries were made using 5' RACE. The sequencer was an Illumina HiSeq 2500. TCRdb reworked the public reads: Q25 trimming with fastp, MiXCR clone assembly, productive beta chains retained. Each record represents a unique CDR3 protein, reported with the most common genes and DNA among its rows. This sample gives 610,000 or so distinct CDR3 sequences in total; about 12% of them show up just once. The top ten clonotypes cover 15% of the sample. Taken with the paper, the label for treatment or condition translates to: live attenuated yellow fever vaccine strain. Material: PBMCs, obtained on the day of the yellow fever booster vaccination. These receptors originate from a man aged 25-40 years who received the YFV17D yellow fever vaccine.

This rearrangement joins TRBV12-3 or TRBV12-4 to TRBJ2-7; TRBD2 agrees at 14 bases. The V segment lost 5 bases and the J segment 2 bases; nucleotides outside the gene matches: 8. The CDR3 loop spans 17 amino acids. CDR3 coding DNA: TGTGCCAGCAGTCCCAGGCGACTAGCGGGAGGGACCTACGAGCAGTACTTC. This translates into CASSPRRLAGGTYEQYF.

This clonotype has only a few counts. V is TRBV5-1 and J is TRBJ2-3, with TRBD2 identical over 16 bases. V lost 2 bases, J lost 4 bases, and 10 bases stayed unmatched. The CDR3 has 19 amino acids. CDR1 is SGHRS and CDR2 is YFSETQ in the germline V gene. The CDR3 coding sequence is TGCGCCAGCAGCTTAGGGACTAGCGGGAGGGCCAGGGGAGCAGATACGCAGTATTTT. Translation: CASSLGTSGRARGADTQYF.

This sequence joins TRBV6-1 and TRBJ1-1; D not resolved. Trimming took off 4 bases at V and 11 bases at J, with 20 bases between the two ends. The CDR3 runs 14 residues. Germline CDR1 reads MNHNS; CDR2 reads SASEGT. This CDR3 is CASSARPEGSKAFF. In nucleotides, the CDR3 is TGTGCCAGCAGTGCTCGACCCGAAGGAAGTAAGGCTTTCTTT.

The gene calls are TRBV6-2 or TRBV6-3 and TRBJ2-2; possibly TRBD2 for D (5 bases). CDR1 and CDR2 (germline): MNHEY, SVGEGT. The V end lost 7 bases, the J end lost 5 bases, and 17 bases lay between the germline ends. The length of the CDR3 is 15 residues. The CDR3 region has the DNA TGTGCCAGCATCCACGGGCCTGGCGGGACCGGGGAGCTGTTTTTT. Its translation: CASIHGPGGTGELFF.

This clonotype came up a few times. The chain recombines TRBV29-1 with TRBJ2-1; 9 nucleotides align to TRBD2. Germline V gene lookup returns CDR1 SQVTM and CDR2 ANQGSEA. This CDR3 contains 15 residues. The V gene end was trimmed by 4 bases and the J gene end by 0 bases; junction bases not matched to a gene: 4. The CDR3 here is CSVAVSGSSYNEQFF. DNA of the CDR3: TGCAGCGTTGCCGTTAGCGGGAGCTCCTACAATGAGCAGTTCTTC.

This chain joins TRBV9 and TRBJ2-2; TRBD1 is a possible D gene (5 bases). CDR1 is SGDLS and CDR2 is YYNGEE in the germline V gene. The CDR3 runs 17 residues. V was cut by 3 bases and J by 1 base, with 16 bases left in between. The DNA of the CDR3 is TGTGCCAGCAGCGGTCCCCTCGGCAGGGAGAACACCGGGGAGCTGTTTTTT. It translates to CASSGPLGRENTGELFF.

This clonotype was recorded a few times. The rearrangement joins TRBV29-1 to TRBJ1-1; possibly TRBD1 for D (5 bases). Germline loops: CDR1 SQVTM, CDR2 ANQGSEA. V gave up 7 bases and J gave up 0 bases, with 12 bases separating them. The CDR3 extends over 13 amino acids. CDR3 residues: CSARQILNTEAFF. In DNA form, the CDR3 reads TGCAGCGCTCGACAGATACTGAACACTGAAGCTTTCTTT.

V is TRBV7-3 and J is TRBJ2-1, with 9 bases fitting TRBD1. V shed 5 bases, J shed 8 bases, and the junction held 7 bases outside the gene matches. Germline V lookup: CDR1 SGHTA, CDR2 FQGTGA. This CDR3 is 14 amino acids long. The CDR3 nucleotides read TGTGCCAGCAGCACGGGACAGGGAACCGATGAGCAGTTCTTC. It codes for CASSTGQGTDEQFF.

This clonotype has just a few counts. V is TRBV10-3 and J is TRBJ1-5; perhaps TRBD1 as D (5 bases). The CDR3 sequence is 13 residues long. The V and J ends lost 3 bases and 5 bases respectively, with 8 bases between them. Germline CDR1 reads ENHRY; CDR2 reads SYGVKD. The CDR3 sequence is CAISDLGDQPQHF. CDR3 DNA sequence: TGTGCCATCAGTGACCTAGGGGATCAGCCCCAGCATTTT.

V and J are TRBV5-5 and TRBJ2-1; TRBD2 matches at 7 bases. CDR1 is SGHKS, CDR2 YYEKEE, per germline (reference sequence). The CDR3 is 16 residues long. With 2 bases clipped from V and 4 bases from J, the junction kept 9 bases outside the gene matches. The CDR3 loop is CASSLTGTTIYNEQFF. In nucleotides, the CDR3 is TGTGCCAGCAGCTTAACCGGGACTACCATTTACAATGAGCAGTTCTTC.

This clonotype was seen a few times. This chain joins TRBV7-1 and TRBJ2-1, with 10 bases fitting TRBD1. TRBV7-1 is marked as an open reading frame, function uncertain. V lost 3 bases, J lost 0 bases, and 20 bases stayed unmatched. This CDR3 has 22 residues. The CDR3 nucleotides are TGTGCCAGCAGCTCGCCGACAGGGGGCCCCGGTCGGACTCAAAGCTCCTACAATGAGCAGTTCTTC. It translates to CASSSPTGGPGRTQSSYNEQFF.

J is TRBJ2-1 and V is TRBV10-3; TRBD2 aligns across 7 bases. Trimming removed 2 bases from V and 8 bases from J; junction bases left unmatched: 6. The CDR3 length is 14 residues. In germline, CDR1 is ENHRY, CDR2 SYGVKD. The chain's CDR3 is CAISETSAGDEQFF. DNA for the CDR3: TGTGCCATCAGTGAGACTAGCGCGGGGGATGAGCAGTTCTTC.

This clonotype was observed a few times. J is TRBJ2-5 and V is TRBV20-1; D is tentatively TRBD1 or TRBD2 (5 bases each). From germline, CDR1 is DFQATT and CDR2 SNEGSKA (reference sequence). V was clipped by 3 bases and J by 5 bases, with 16 bases between them. The CDR3 has 14 residues. Here the CDR3 reads CSARNGAGGETQYF. In nucleotides, the CDR3 is TGCAGTGCTAGGAACGGGGCTGGTGGGGAGACCCAGTACTTC.

This clonotype turned up a few times. CDR3 bases: TGCATAAGTCCGGGGCCTGGAAACACCATATATTTT. Translation gives CISPGPGNTIYF. The chain uses TRBV20-1 and TRBJ1-3; D is possibly TRBD1 (5 bases). Germline CDR1 DFQATT, CDR2 SNEGSKA (reference sequence). The CDR3 length is 12 residues.

This clonotype was detected a few times. The chain links TRBV4-3 to TRBJ2-1; D gene ambiguous. CDR1 and CDR2 (germline): LGHNA, YSLEER. The CDR3 extends over 14 amino acids. V was trimmed by 0 bases and J by 9 bases, leaving 12 bases between them. The CDR3 reads CASSQDLPISEQFF. In DNA form, the CDR3 reads TGCGCCAGCAGCCAAGATCTGCCTATTAGTGAGCAGTTCTTC.

This clonotype was observed a handful of times. V usage is TRBV7-6 and J usage is TRBJ2-7; D remains ambiguous. The CDR3 loop spans 13 amino acids. Germline V gene data show CDR1 as SGHVS and CDR2 as FNYEAQ. V was clipped by 5 bases and J by 3 bases, with 11 bases between them. CDR3 DNA: TGTGCCAGCAGCCTCCGGTTCCTCTACGAGCAGTACTTC. Translation: CASSLRFLYEQYF.

The sample holds a few counts of this clonotype. The chain links TRBV5-1 to TRBJ2-2; 7 bases align to TRBD1. The CDR3 sequence is 15 residues long. Germline values: CDR1 SGHRS, CDR2 YFSETQ. J lost 6 bases, V lost 2 bases, and 7 bases had no gene match. CDR3 loop: CASSFGRQGPGELFF. The DNA of the CDR3 is TGCGCCAGCAGCTTCGGCCGACAGGGTCCCGGGGAGCTGTTTTTT.

The CDR3 DNA follows: TGTGCCAGCAGCATCGCCTTGGGGACTAATGAAAAACTGTTTTTT. This sequence encodes CASSIALGTNEKLFF. The rearrangement uses TRBV9 and TRBJ1-4; D not resolved. Deletions cut 4 bases from V and 2 bases from J, with 12 bases between. The CDR3 is made up of 15 amino acids. The germline gives CDR1 SGDLS, CDR2 YYNGEE.

In its sample, this clonotype was seen a few times. The chain couples TRBV6-1 to TRBJ2-7, with D perhaps matching TRBD1 (6 bases). The germline CDR1 and CDR2 sequences are MNHNS and SASEGT. This CDR3 comprises 14 residues. Trimming took 5 bases from V and 6 from J, leaving 17 bases between them. The CDR3 here is CASSPRSQGSEQYF. The CDR3, as DNA: TGTGCCAGCAGTCCCCGGAGCCAGGGGTCCGAGCAGTACTTC.

This clonotype was detected a few times. The V gene is TRBV11-2, the J gene TRBJ2-1, with 9 bases fitting TRBD2. This CDR3 spans 16 amino acids. Germline-derived CDR1 and CDR2 are SGHAT and FQNNGV. J gave up 7 bases and V 4 bases, and 11 bases lay outside the gene matches. The CDR3 spells CASSSLGGRAGNEQFF. The CDR3 DNA is TGTGCCAGCAGCTCCCTAGGCGGGAGGGCCGGGAATGAGCAGTTCTTC.